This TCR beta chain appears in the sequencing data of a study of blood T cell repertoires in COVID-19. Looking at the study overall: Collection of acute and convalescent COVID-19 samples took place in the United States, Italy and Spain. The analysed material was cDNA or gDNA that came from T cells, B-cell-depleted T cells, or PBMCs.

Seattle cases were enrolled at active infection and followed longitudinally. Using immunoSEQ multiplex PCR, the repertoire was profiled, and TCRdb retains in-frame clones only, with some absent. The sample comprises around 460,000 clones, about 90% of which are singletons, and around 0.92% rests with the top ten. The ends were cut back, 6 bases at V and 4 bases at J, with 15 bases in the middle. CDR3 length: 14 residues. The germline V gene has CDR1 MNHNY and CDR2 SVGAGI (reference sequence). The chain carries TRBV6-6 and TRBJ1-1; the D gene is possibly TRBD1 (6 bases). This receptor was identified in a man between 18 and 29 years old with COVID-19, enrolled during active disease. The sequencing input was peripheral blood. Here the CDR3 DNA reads TGTGCCAGCAGGCGAGGGGGGGATGGCACTGAAGCTTTCTTT. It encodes CASRRGGDGTEAFF.